This T cell receptor beta chain appears in the sequencing data of a study of shared clonotypes between healthy human individuals. Regarding the study as a whole: Non-shared clonotypes had lower generation probabilities than those shared by all four donors.

Replicate PCRs run on sorted subsets employed approximately 0.2 ug DNA, approximately 30,000 T cell genomes. Data came from immunoSEQ multiplex PCR; TCRdb stores just in-frame clones and leaves some out. This table holds some 1,100,000 clones, about 80% found once. Participating donors were healthy, HIV-negative adults free of recent acute infections or vaccinations. On this clone itself: Its antigen is unidentified.

CDR3 size: 14 residues. Germline loops: CDR1 SGHRS, CDR2 YFSETQ. Trimming removed 4 bases from V and 8 bases from J, with 15 bases in between. Input material: memory CD4+ T cells from PBMCs. The subset: CD45RA-negative fraction. The TCR comes from a man aged 18 to 29 in good health. Some clones in this sample may be carry-over from other donors' samples. This chain joins TRBV5-1 and TRBJ1-4; TRBD1 might be the D (5 bases). CDR3 nucleotides: TGCGCCAGCAGCGGCGGGGGAGTTCGGGAAAAACTGTTTTTT. This gives the protein CASSGGGVREKLFF.